A single sample is the source of the 21 T cell receptor beta chains below, sequenced in a study of blood T cell repertoires in COVID-19. The assay was immunoSEQ multiplex PCR, and TCRdb's table has in-frame clones only and misses some. The repertoire holds 75,000 to 100,000 clones, with 82% as singletons. Sample: peripheral blood. These receptors all come from a man between 45 and 60 years old with active or convalescent COVID-19.

The chain employs TRBV19 and TRBJ1-4; 9 bases fit TRBD1. The germline gives CDR1 LNHDA, CDR2 SQIVND (reference sequence). The length of the CDR3 is 15 residues. With 6 bases clipped from V and 9 bases from J, the junction kept 11 bases outside the gene matches. The CDR3 protein is CASRDTGGARKKLFF. The CDR3 nucleotides are TGTGCCAGTAGGGATACAGGGGGCGCAAGGAAAAAACTGTTTTTT.

This clone was picked up many times. J is TRBJ2-1 and V is TRBV18; 10 nucleotides agree with TRBD1. This CDR3 has 16 residues. From germline, CDR1 is KGHSH and CDR2 LQKENI. With V trimmed by 3 bases and J by 8 bases, 10 bases remained unmatched. The CDR3 coding sequence is TGTGCCAGCTCACCCTCGACAGGGGGCGCTAACCATGAGCAGTTCTTC. Its translation: CASSPSTGGANHEQFF. Variable domain in full (rest from reference TRBV18 and TRBJ2-1): NAGVMQNPRHLVRRRGQEARLRCSPMKGHSHVYWYRQLPEEGLKFMVYLQKENIIDESGMPKERFSAEFPKEGPSILRIQQVVRGDSAAYFCASSPSTGGANHEQFFGPGTRLTVL.

This clone was counted only a few times. This chain connects TRBV5-1 to TRBJ2-7; D might be TRBD2 (5 bases). The CDR3 consists of 13 residues. Per germline, CDR1 SGHRS and CDR2 YFSETQ. V was shortened by 4 bases and J by 3 bases, with 11 bases between the two germline ends. CDR3 bases: TGCGCCAGCAGCCTACGAGGGAACTACGAGCAGTACTTC. Translation: CASSLRGNYEQYF.

The chain links TRBV5-6 to TRBJ2-1, with D perhaps TRBD1 (6 bases). From germline, CDR1 is SGHDT and CDR2 YYEEEE. The CDR3 sequence is 13 residues long. V was trimmed by 2 bases and J by 4 bases, leaving 7 bases between them. The CDR3 nucleotides are TGTGCCAGCAGCTTTACAGGGTACAATGAGCAGTTCTTC. Its protein product is CASSFTGYNEQFF.

V gene TRBV4-1 combines with J gene TRBJ2-1; 7 bases fit TRBD2. The germline V gene has CDR1 MGHRA and CDR2 YSYEKL. V lost 5 bases and J lost 8; bases outside the gene matches: 6. This CDR3 region has 13 residues. The CDR3 here is CASSVGEGHEQFF. In DNA form, the CDR3 reads TGCGCCAGCAGCGTAGGGGAGGGCCATGAGCAGTTCTTC.

V is TRBV7-9 and J is TRBJ2-5; 7 nucleotides line up with TRBD1. The CDR3 length is 15 residues. V lost 5 bases to trimming and J lost 4 bases; unmatched junction nucleotides: 10. Germline CDR1 reads SEHNR; CDR2 reads FQNEAQ (reference sequence). CDR3 nucleotide sequence: TGTGCCAGCAGCCCCCAGACAGGGTTTGGAGAGACCCAGTACTTC. Translated: CASSPQTGFGETQYF.

The rearrangement uses TRBV3-1 (or the pseudogene TRBV3-2) and TRBJ2-3; a weak D match, TRBD2 (5 bases). The CDR3 runs to 14 residues. Germline V CDR1 and CDR2: LGHDT, YNNKEL (reference sequence). V was pared by 1 base and J by 4 bases, with 9 bases between. CDR3 residues: CASSQGGYADTQYF. The DNA of the CDR3 is TGTGCCAGCAGCCAAGGAGGGTACGCAGATACGCAGTATTTT.

In DNA form, the CDR3 reads TGCGCCAGCAGCCAAGATATCACTCTAAACTACAATGAGCAGTTCTTC. Amino acids: CASSQDITLNYNEQFF. This chain joins TRBV4-3 and TRBJ2-1; no clear D gene. Germline V lookup: CDR1 LGHNA, CDR2 YSLEER. V lost 0 bases and J 3 bases, leaving 12 bases between the germline ends. CDR3 length: 16 residues.

This chain links TRBV7-7 with TRBJ2-1; D uncertain. The germline CDR1 and CDR2 sequences are SSHAT and FNYEAQ (reference sequence). The CDR3 extends over 13 amino acids. V dropped 1 base and J dropped 5 bases, with 6 bases sitting between them. CDR3 loop: CASSLVADNEQFF. CDR3 bases: TGTGCCAGCAGCTTAGTAGCAGACAATGAGCAGTTCTTC. Complete variable domain (other parts from reference TRBV7-7 and TRBJ2-1): GAGVSQSPRYKVTKRGQDVTLRCDPISSHATLYWYQQALGQGPEFLTYFNYEAQPDKSGLPSDRFSAERPEGSISTLTIQRTEQRDSAMYRCASSLVADNEQFFGPGTRLTVL.

In this sample, this clone turned up once. The chain is built from TRBV19 and TRBJ1-1; perhaps TRBD1 as D (5 bases). Germline lookup yields CDR1 LNHDA and CDR2 SQIVND (reference sequence). The CDR3 loop spans 11 amino acids. Trimming took 8 bases from V and 7 from J, leaving 11 bases between them. The CDR3 DNA reads TGTGCCAGTCGATTGGGGGGTGAAGCTTTCTTT. Protein: CASRLGGEAFF.

This chain uses TRBV28 with TRBJ2-7; 8 bases fit TRBD1. The CDR3 covers 13 residues. Germline loops: CDR1 MDHEN, CDR2 SYDVKM. Trimming at V came to 6 bases and at J to 7 bases, leaving 8 bases not matched to a gene. CDR3 sequence reads: CASSLTGEEEQYV. The CDR3 bases are TGTGCCAGCAGCCTGACAGGGGAGGAAGAGCAGTACGTC.

V usage is TRBV7-9 and J usage is TRBJ2-5, with no clear D. Germline V gene sequence: CDR1 SEHNR, CDR2 FQNEAQ (reference sequence). The CDR3 has 12 residues. Trimming took off 4 bases at V and 7 bases at J, with 10 bases between the two ends. The CDR3 reads CASSSQSGTQYF. The DNA of the CDR3 is TGTGCCAGCAGCTCCCAATCCGGGACCCAGTACTTC.

The chain employs TRBV9 and TRBJ2-4, with 8 bases fitting TRBD2. CDR3 size: 15 residues. Germline V gene data show CDR1 as SGDLS and CDR2 as YYNGEE. The trim removed 0 bases at V and 6 bases at J, leaving 5 bases unmatched. In DNA form, the CDR3 reads TGTGCCAGCAGCGTAGAGGTAACTAGCGGAAACATTCAGTACTTC. Amino acid sequence: CASSVEVTSGNIQYF.

V usage is TRBV19 and J usage is TRBJ2-1; 7 nucleotides match TRBD1. Germline CDR1 and CDR2: LNHDA and SQIVND (reference sequence). The length of the CDR3 is 18 residues. V trimming: 3 bases; J trimming: 0 bases; junction bases outside the gene matches: 11. As DNA, the CDR3 is TGTGCCAGTAGTATTTGGGGACCGGGACAGAGCTCCTACAATGAGCAGTTCTTC. Protein sequence: CASSIWGPGQSSYNEQFF.

This clone was detected only once. This chain links TRBV19 with TRBJ1-2, with 8 bases matching TRBD1. Unmatched junction bases numbered 10, after V lost 5 bases and J lost 8 bases. Looked up from germline, CDR1 is LNHDA and CDR2 is SQIVND (reference sequence). The CDR3 is 14 amino acids. The CDR3 region has the DNA TGTGCCAGTAGTCCAACAGGGGGAGCAAGGGGCTACACCTTC. Protein sequence: CASSPTGGARGYTF.

The gene calls are TRBV7-2 and TRBJ2-3, with 13 bases aligning to TRBD2. This CDR3 is built from 18 residues. Trimming removed 5 bases from V and 2 bases from J; junction bases left unmatched: 10. Germline V gene lookup returns CDR1 SGHTA and CDR2 FQGNSA. The CDR3 protein is CASSDNPGLAGPTDTQYF. The CDR3 DNA reads TGTGCCAGCAGCGACAACCCGGGACTAGCGGGGCCCACAGATACGCAGTATTTT. The full variable domain, rest sourced from reference TRBV7-2 and TRBJ2-3, is GAGVSQSPSNKVTEKGKDVELRCDPISGHTALYWYRQSLGQGLEFLIYFQGNSAPDKSGLPSDRFSAERTGGSVSTLTIQRTQQEDSAVYLCASSDNPGLAGPTDTQYFGPGTRLTVL.

This clone appeared once. This rearrangement joins TRBV18 to TRBJ1-2, with 11 bases aligning to TRBD1. Germline-derived CDR1 and CDR2 are KGHSH and LQKENI. V lost 6 bases, J lost 10 bases, and 7 bases stayed unmatched. This CDR3 contains 13 residues. The CDR3 sequence: CASSSDRGLDYTF. CDR3 DNA sequence: TGTGCCAGCTCCTCGGACAGGGGGCTTGACTACACCTTC. Using reference TRBV18 and TRBJ1-2 for the parts outside the CDR3, the full variable domain is NAGVMQNPRHLVRRRGQEARLRCSPMKGHSHVYWYRQLPEEGLKFMVYLQKENIIDESGMPKERFSAEFPKEGPSILRIQQVVRGDSAAYFCASSSDRGLDYTFGSGTRLTVV.

The genes are TRBV3-1 (or the pseudogene TRBV3-2) and TRBJ2-3; 7 positions agree with TRBD2. V lost 3 bases, J lost 4 bases, and 4 bases stayed unmatched. Germline loops: CDR1 LGHDT, CDR2 YNNKEL (reference sequence). The CDR3 loop spans 14 amino acids. The CDR3 DNA is TGTGCCAGCAGCCAGCGGGGGTGGTCAGATACGCAGTATTTT. This codes for CASSQRGWSDTQYF.

The V call is TRBV6-2 or TRBV6-3, the J call TRBJ1-2, with D possibly being TRBD1 (6 bases). Trimming removed 0 bases from V and 4 bases from J, with 15 bases in between. The germline CDR1 and CDR2 sequences are MNHEY and SVGEGT. The CDR3 extends over 16 amino acids. DNA for the CDR3: TGTGCCAGCAGTTACTCAGGGGGGGCGTCTGGCTATGGCTACACCTTC. Amino acid sequence: CASSYSGGASGYGYTF.

The rearrangement uses TRBV13 and TRBJ1-1, with TRBD1 matching 9 bases. With V trimmed by 3 bases and J by 1 base, 0 bases remained unmatched. The CDR3 totals 14 residues. Germline CDR1 is PRHDT and CDR2 is FYEKMQ (reference sequence). This CDR3 is CASSLGQGNTEAFF. The CDR3 nucleotides read TGTGCCAGCAGCTTGGGACAGGGGAACACTGAAGCTTTCTTT.

The chain combines TRBV2 with TRBJ1-1; D call uncertain. Germline CDR1 is SNHLY and CDR2 is FYNNEI. V gave up 11 bases and J gave up 1 base, with 8 bases separating them. The CDR3 covers 11 residues. The CDR3 region has the DNA TGTGCCGCTGCAGGGAACACTGAAGCTTTCTTT. It encodes CAAAGNTEAFF.